This TCR beta chain was captured in a study of cytomegalovirus exposure and HLA in healthy donors. Clones were read by immunoSEQ multiplex PCR, and TCRdb kept only the in-frame ones, dropping some. The data hold fewer than 250,000 clones, with around 80% observed a single time. This clone was seen only once. The antigen remains unidentified. CDR3 length equals 15 residues. V was clipped by 8 bases and J by 10 bases; unmatched bases: 16. Germline-derived CDR1 and CDR2 are SNHLY and FYNNEI. The study's findings and limits: Specificity of three CMV-associated chains for CMV antigens was verified in vitro. With high specificity and sensitivity, the classifier reportedly diagnosed cytomegalovirus status. The study labeled fewer than 200 TCR beta chains cytomegalovirus-associated.

Separate from the approximately 700-subject first cohort was the roughly 120-subject validation cohort, to which the donors belonged. This TCR came from a woman under 40 in good health and CMV-seropositive. Material: PBMCs. The chain recombines TRBV2 with TRBJ2-1, with 8 bases lining up with TRBD2. The CDR3 coding sequence is TGTGCCAGCCTTCCCTCTTCAGCGGGAGTGAGAGAGCAGTTCTTC. Amino acid sequence: CASLPSSAGVREQFF.